The source of this T cell receptor beta chain is a study of blood T cell repertoires in COVID-19. Study overall: Specimens from acute and convalescent COVID-19 originated in the United States, Italy and Spain. From T cells, B-cell-depleted T cells, or PBMCs came the material, which was cDNA or gDNA.

In the authors' methods: Reference gene primer amplification gave estimated nucleated cell counts. The data were produced by immunoSEQ multiplex PCR, yet TCRdb's version contains in-frame clones alone and is incomplete. From that table come the V and J calls and clone size; the DNA was used to work out D and trimming. The sample contains 150,000 to 200,000 clones, around 82% of which appear only once. Material: peripheral blood. This sequence originates from a middle-aged woman with COVID-19, enrolled during active disease.

The CDR3 sequence is CASSPDRTRGTEAFF. The CDR3 DNA reads TGTGCCAGCAGTCCGGACAGGACGCGTGGGACTGAAGCTTTCTTT. The chain uses TRBV2 and TRBJ1-1; 7 bases align to TRBD1. With V trimmed by 5 bases and J by 5 bases, 11 bases remained unmatched. The CDR3 sequence is 15 residues long. Germline V gene lookup returns CDR1 SNHLY and CDR2 FYNNEI.